These T cell receptor beta chains were read from a single sample in a study of shared clonotypes between healthy human individuals. Profiled with immunoSEQ multiplex PCR; TCRdb holds only in-frame clones, not every one. This table has 950,000 to 1,100,000 clones, around 82% appearing once. Sequencing was carried out using memory CD4+ T cells from PBMCs. Receptors originate from a man aged 18 to 30 in good health. Some clones in this sample may be carry-over from other donors' samples. CDR3s include the opening cysteine and the closing phenylalanine or tryptophan. The D gene is left open where the match is weak. Rows may omit the clone size; those that give it use once, few, many or a size class.

v_call	j_call	d_call	clone_size	cdr3_aa	cdr3_nt
TRBV11-3	TRBJ2-3	-	once	CASSLGRDTDTQYF	TGTGCCAGCAGCTTAGGGAGGGACACAGATACGCAGTATTTT
TRBV7-9	TRBJ1-5	TRBD1	-	CASSSDRDSNQPQHF	TGTGCCAGCAGCTCGGACAGGGATAGCAATCAGCCCCAGCATTTT
TRBV28	TRBJ2-5	TRBD2	few	CASGELRASGRETQYF	TGTGCCAGCGGAGAACTCCGGGCTAGCGGGAGGGAGACCCAGTACTTC
TRBV27	TRBJ1-2	-	-	CASRRQRANYGYTF	TGTGCCAGCAGACGGCAACGGGCCAACTATGGCTACACCTTC
TRBV10-2	TRBJ2-5	-	-	CAAGGPGETQYF	TGCGCCGCCGGGGGGCCTGGGGAGACCCAGTACTTC
TRBV5-1	TRBJ1-1	-	-	CASSSQGGTEAFF	TGCGCCAGCAGCTCCCAGGGTGGCACTGAAGCTTTCTTT
TRBV19	TRBJ2-5	-	once	CASSIRVPETQYF	TGTGCCAGTAGTATACGGGTCCCAGAGACCCAGTACTTC
TRBV6-1	TRBJ2-1	-	-	CASQGGTASTNEQFF	TGTGCCTCCCAGGGGGGGACTGCAAGCACCAATGAGCAGTTCTTC
TRBV6-1	TRBJ1-5	TRBD1	-	CASSRGTGGFQPQHF	TGTGCCAGCAGTCGGGGGACAGGGGGCTTTCAGCCCCAGCATTTT
TRBV5-4	TRBJ2-7	TRBD1	-	CASSLPPRGRLAEQYF	TGTGCCAGCAGCCTGCCCCCCAGGGGGCGCTTGGCCGAGCAGTACTTC
TRBV10-3	TRBJ2-1	TRBD1	-	CAISTYRGRSDEQFF	TGTGCCATCAGTACATACAGGGGGCGGTCCGATGAGCAGTTCTTC
TRBV9	TRBJ1-3	TRBD1	-	CASSVGGQAYSGNTIYF	TGTGCCAGCAGCGTAGGGGGACAGGCTTACTCTGGAAACACCATATATTTT
TRBV9	TRBJ2-2	-	-	CASSGWTGGVTGELFF	TGTGCCAGCAGCGGATGGACTGGCGGGGTCACCGGGGAGCTGTTTTTT
TRBV9	TRBJ2-3	TRBD2	-	CASSARGAGGVDTQYF	TGTGCCAGCAGCGCTCGTGGGGCGGGAGGGGTCGATACGCAGTATTTT
TRBV28	TRBJ1-2	TRBD1	-	CASIDRAPFGYTF	TGTGCCAGCATCGACAGGGCACCATTCGGCTACACCTTC
TRBV5-6	TRBJ2-1	-	many	CASSPLVLYNEQFF	TGTGCCAGCAGCCCACTAGTCCTCTACAATGAGCAGTTCTTC
TRBV19	TRBJ1-1	-	-	CASSLQGLMNTEAFF	TGTGCCAGTAGTTTACAGGGTCTCATGAACACTGAAGCTTTCTTT
TRBV2	TRBJ1-5	-	-	CASSPWGGQPQHF	TGTGCCAGCAGTCCCTGGGGGGGCCAGCCCCAGCATTTT
TRBV27	TRBJ2-3	TRBD1	few	CASRQGSTDTQYF	TGTGCCAGCCGACAGGGTTCCACAGATACGCAGTATTTT
TRBV7-2	TRBJ2-3	-	-	CASSLASATTDTQYF	TGTGCCAGCAGCTTAGCTAGCGCGACCACAGATACGCAGTATTTT
TRBV28	TRBJ1-2	-	-	CASSRATRKNGYTF	TGTGCCAGCAGTCGAGCGACGAGGAAAAATGGCTACACCTTC
TRBV7-6	TRBJ2-7	TRBD1	few	CASSLAQGAVVQYF	TGTGCCAGCAGCTTAGCGCAGGGGGCGGTCGTGCAGTACTTC
TRBV2	TRBJ1-5	-	few	CASSLAGARHF	TGTGCCAGCAGCCTTGCCGGGGCCCGACATTTT
TRBV25-1	TRBJ2-1	-	-	CASSEYAAGPLFNEQFF	TGTGCCAGCAGTGAATATGCGGCGGGACCCCTCTTCAATGAGCAGTTCTTC
TRBV10-2	TRBJ2-3	TRBD2	-	CASSGLAGDLGTDTQYF	TGCGCCAGCAGTGGGCTAGCGGGAGATCTCGGCACAGATACGCAGTATTTT
TRBV5-1	TRBJ1-3	-	few	CASSLSSAGNTIYF	TGCGCCAGCAGCTTGTCTAGTGCTGGAAACACCATATATTTT
TRBV29-1	TRBJ2-1	-	-	CSVERDRSYNEQFF	TGCAGCGTTGAGCGGGACCGCTCCTACAATGAGCAGTTCTTC
TRBV29-1	TRBJ2-1	TRBD2	-	CSVRPGGIDEQFF	TGCAGCGTTCGGCCGGGAGGAATCGATGAGCAGTTCTTC
TRBV28	TRBJ1-1	TRBD1	-	CASLDRGVRNTEAFF	TGTGCCAGCTTAGACAGGGGGGTGAGGAACACTGAAGCTTTCTTT
TRBV25-1	TRBJ1-2	TRBD1	-	CALIREGANYGYTF	TGTGCCCTAATCCGGGAGGGGGCAAACTATGGCTACACCTTC
TRBV2	TRBJ2-7	-	-	CASNIAPISYEQYF	TGTGCCAGCAACATTGCCCCCATATCTTACGAGCAGTACTTC
TRBV5-1	TRBJ1-2	-	-	CASSLSRADGYTF	TGCGCCAGCAGCTTGAGCAGGGCTGATGGCTACACCTTC
TRBV25-1	TRBJ2-3	-	-	CASRNRVPPGPDTQYF	TGTGCCAGCAGGAATCGGGTGCCCCCCGGTCCAGATACGCAGTATTTT
TRBV4-1	TRBJ2-1	-	once	CASSPAGGGFYNEQFF	TGCGCCAGCAGCCCTGCAGGTGGCGGATTTTACAATGAGCAGTTCTTC
TRBV5-1	TRBJ2-5	TRBD2	few	CASSPTGSGRQETQYF	TGCGCCAGCAGCCCAACGGGGAGCGGGAGGCAAGAGACCCAGTACTTC
TRBV11-3	TRBJ2-3	-	-	CASSLGSNQADTQYF	TGTGCCAGCAGCTTAGGGTCCAATCAAGCAGATACGCAGTATTTT
TRBV30	TRBJ1-4	-	-	CAWSAGTIEKLFF	TGTGCCTGGAGTGCCGGGACAATCGAAAAACTGTTTTTT
TRBV6-6	TRBJ2-5	TRBD1	-	CASSYQGAPETQYF	TGTGCCAGCAGTTACCAGGGGGCACCAGAGACCCAGTACTTC
TRBV7-9	TRBJ1-5	-	-	CASSSAQGRTSNQPQHF	TGTGCCAGCAGCTCCGCCCAGGGACGGACTAGCAATCAGCCCCAGCATTTT
TRBV28	TRBJ2-4	TRBD2	-	CASSRPGLAQNIQYF	TGTGCCAGCAGTCGCCCCGGACTAGCTCAAAACATTCAGTACTTC
TRBV6-6	TRBJ2-7	TRBD1	-	CASTSTGVEQYF	TGTGCCAGCACCTCGACAGGGGTCGAGCAGTACTTC
TRBV30	TRBJ1-5	-	-	CAWSSTVGEPQHF	TGTGCCTGGAGTTCTACCGTAGGGGAGCCCCAGCATTTT
TRBV29-1	TRBJ1-4	-	-	CSVAGLRREKLFF	TGCAGCGTGGCAGGGTTACGGAGGGAAAAACTGTTTTTT
TRBV19	TRBJ2-1	-	-	CASSILGTPPYDEQFF	TGTGCCAGTAGTATACTCGGGACCCCCCCTTACGATGAGCAGTTCTTC
TRBV28	TRBJ2-7	TRBD2	few	CASTLSGSSSYEQYF	TGTGCCAGCACCCTTAGCGGGAGTAGTTCCTACGAGCAGTACTTC
TRBV27	TRBJ2-5	-	-	CASSFWGETQYF	TGTGCCAGCAGTTTTTGGGGAGAGACCCAGTACTTC
TRBV9	TRBJ1-2	-	-	CASSVGLRSQGLDSYTF	TGTGCCAGCAGCGTAGGTCTGAGATCACAGGGATTGGACAGCTACACCTTC
TRBV27	TRBJ2-3	TRBD2	-	CASSFWRGGTDTQYF	TGTGCCAGCAGTTTCTGGCGGGGGGGAACAGATACGCAGTATTTT
TRBV4-3	TRBJ2-6	TRBD1	-	CASSQEGRGRFWSGANVLTF	TGCGCCAGCAGCCAAGAAGGCAGGGGGCGTTTTTGGTCTGGGGCCAACGTCCTGACTTTC
TRBV5-1	TRBJ2-5	-	-	CASSLAPTTQETQYF	TGCGCCAGCAGCTTGGCCCCCACTACCCAAGAGACCCAGTACTTC
TRBV2	TRBJ2-3	TRBD1	once	CASSEGQGVDTQYF	TGTGCCAGCAGTGAGGGACAGGGGGTAGATACGCAGTATTTT
TRBV9	TRBJ2-7	-	-	CASSPTEGLYEQYF	TGTGCCAGCAGCCCAACTGAAGGCCTCTACGAGCAGTACTTC
TRBV7-2	TRBJ1-1	-	once	CASSLDRTATEAFF	TGTGCCAGCAGCTTAGATAGGACAGCCACTGAAGCTTTCTTT
TRBV7-7	TRBJ2-3	TRBD2	-	CASSLNSGGPQDTQYF	TGTGCCAGCAGCTTAAATAGCGGGGGCCCCCAAGATACGCAGTATTTT
TRBV28	TRBJ1-5	-	-	CASSPLEGVQHF	TGTGCCAGCAGTCCCCTGGAGGGGGTTCAGCATTTT